Listed here are 28 T cell receptor beta chains from one sample, sequenced in a study of T cells in localized non-small cell lung cancer. Some clones are missing from TCRdb's copy, which holds only in-frame ones; the method was immunoSEQ multiplex PCR. The profile shows roughly 34,000 clones, just over 85% of them singletons. The material sequenced was peripheral blood, taken before any cancer treatment. The source of these receptors is a male donor older than 55 with stage III lung adenocarcinoma.

The chain links TRBV7-8 to TRBJ2-3, with 8 nucleotides matching TRBD1. The V segment lost 1 base and the J segment 3 bases; nucleotides outside the gene matches: 9. The CDR3 totals 17 residues. CDR1 and CDR2 (germline): SGHVS, FQNEAQ. Here the CDR3 reads CASSLEIWTGRTDTQYF. The CDR3 DNA reads as TGTGCCAGCAGCTTAGAAATTTGGACAGGGAGAACAGATACGCAGTATTTT. The variable domain in full, with the rest retrieved from reference TRBV7-8 and TRBJ2-3, is GAGVSQSPRYKVAKRGQDVALRCDPISGHVSLFWYQQALGQGPEFLTYFQNEAQLDKSGLPSDRFFAERPEGSVSTLKIQRTQQEDSAVYLCASSLEIWTGRTDTQYFGPGTRLTVL.

The chain uses TRBV18 and TRBJ1-2; the D gene is possibly TRBD1 (6 bases). Germline V gene data show CDR1 as KGHSH and CDR2 as LQKENI. This CDR3 region has 14 residues. V dropped 5 bases and J dropped 8 bases, with 18 bases sitting between them. For the CDR3, the DNA is TGTGCCAGCTCATCCTACCGGGACACGGGCGGCTACACCTTC. Its protein product is CASSSYRDTGGYTF.

The CDR3 DNA reads as TGCAGCGTTGAATACCTTTCCTTAGCGGGAGCCCCGAGAGATACGCAGTATTTT. Its translation: CSVEYLSLAGAPRDTQYF. J is TRBJ2-3 and V is TRBV29-1, with 9 bases identical to TRBD2. CDR3 length equals 18 residues. Germline loops: CDR1 SQVTM, CDR2 ANQGSEA. Losses at the gene ends were 2 bases for V and 5 bases for J; bases not matched to a gene: 17.

The chain uses TRBV29-1 and TRBJ2-7, with 12 bases that match TRBD1. Germline V gene data show CDR1 as SQVTM and CDR2 as ANQGSEA. After removal of 4 bases from V and 6 bases from J, the junction contained 4 bases not matched to a gene. This CDR3 is built from 13 residues. The CDR3: CSVGGTGGSEQYF. The CDR3 bases are TGCAGCGTTGGCGGGACAGGGGGCTCCGAGCAGTACTTC.

This chain connects TRBV5-1 to TRBJ2-2; TRBD2 matches at 13 bases. The CDR3 contains 17 residues. Per germline, CDR1 SGHRS and CDR2 YFSETQ. Trimming took 5 bases from V and 0 from J; bases not matched to a gene: 4. CDR3 sequence (DNA): TGCGCCAGCAGGACCGGGACTAGCGGGGCGAACACCGGGGAGCTGTTTTTT. As protein: CASRTGTSGANTGELFF. Combining the CDR3 with reference TRBV5-1 and TRBJ2-2 gives the whole variable domain KAGVTQTPRYLIKTRGQQVTLSCSPISGHRSVSWYQQTPGQGLQFLFEYFSETQRNKGNFPGRFSGRQFSNSRSEMNVSTLELGDSALYLCASRTGTSGANTGELFFGEGSRLTVL.

This clone was recorded once. V is TRBV11-2 and J is TRBJ2-7; D possibly matches TRBD1 or TRBD2 (5 bases each). The length of the CDR3 is 15 residues. V was pared by 5 bases and J by 1 base, with 15 bases between. Germline loops: CDR1 SGHAT, CDR2 FQNNGV. The CDR3 loop reads CASSAPGTKSYEQYF. The CDR3 nucleotides are TGTGCCAGCAGCGCTCCCGGGACGAAGTCCTACGAGCAGTACTTC.

The chain has TRBV6-5 and TRBJ2-1; TRBD2 matches 9 bases. Losses at the gene ends were 6 bases for V and 12 bases for J; bases not matched to a gene: 3. The germline CDR1 and CDR2 sequences are MNHEY and SVGAGI. This CDR3 region has 11 residues. CDR3 sequence (DNA): TGTGCCAGCAGCAGTAGCGGGAGGCAGTTCTTC. It translates to CASSSSGRQFF.

This clone has just a few counts. The J gene is TRBJ1-6, the V gene TRBV7-2; a weak D match, TRBD1 (5 bases). This CDR3 has 14 residues. The V end lost 3 bases, the J end lost 6 bases, and 9 bases lay between the germline ends. Per germline, CDR1 SGHTA and CDR2 FQGNSA. This CDR3 is CASSFGAGNSPLHF. DNA of the CDR3: TGTGCCAGCAGCTTCGGGGCTGGTAATTCACCCCTCCACTTT.

The chain carries TRBV7-2 and TRBJ2-3, with no clear D. The CDR3 has 13 residues. Between the trimmed V and J ends, which lost 0 bases and 6 bases, there was a span of 7 bases. Germline V CDR1 and CDR2: SGHTA, FQGNSA. CDR3 sequence (DNA): TGTGCCAGCAGCTTAGCGGGTCCGGATACGCAGTATTTT. It specifies CASSLAGPDTQYF.

The genes are TRBV19 and TRBJ1-1; the D is unclear. CDR1 LNHDA and CDR2 SQIVND come from the germline V gene (reference sequence). Between the trimmed V and J ends, which lost 10 bases and 4 bases, there was a span of 19 bases. The CDR3 covers 14 residues. The CDR3 coding sequence is TGTGCCACAAGCCCCGACGGGTGGATCACTGAAGCTTTCTTT. Translating gives CATSPDGWITEAFF. The full variable domain, completed using reference TRBV19 and TRBJ1-1, is DGGITQSPKYLFRKEGQNVTLSCEQNLNHDAMYWYRQDPGQGLRLIYYSQIVNDFQKGDIAEGYSVSREKKESFPLTVTSAQKNPTAFYLCATSPDGWITEAFFGQGTRLTVV.

The J gene is TRBJ1-2, the V gene TRBV19, with D hard to call. The V gene's germline CDR1 is LNHDA and CDR2 SQIVND (reference sequence). The V end was cut by 0 bases, the J end by 3 bases, with 5 bases between. The CDR3 is 13 residues long. CDR3 residues: CASSIEAYYGYTF. CDR3 coding DNA: TGTGCCAGTAGTATAGAAGCCTACTATGGCTACACCTTC.

The chain has TRBV11-2 and TRBJ1-1; D is unclear. This CDR3 spans 12 amino acids. Deletions cut 0 bases from V and 8 bases from J, with 7 bases between. CDR1 SGHAT and CDR2 FQNNGV come from the germline V gene. Written as DNA, the CDR3 is TGTGCCAGCAGCTTAGAAGTCAGCGAAGCTTTCTTT. The encoded protein is CASSLEVSEAFF.

The chain combines TRBV14 with TRBJ1-1, with D maybe TRBD1 (6 bases). The CDR3 is 17 residues long. Trimming pared 0 bases from V and 1 base from J, leaving 15 bases between. Per germline, CDR1 SGHDN and CDR2 FVKESK. CDR3 DNA sequence: TGTGCCAGCAGCCAAGATATCTGGGGGGGGCGGAACACTGAAGCTTTCTTT. Its protein product is CASSQDIWGGRNTEAFF.

This chain connects TRBV6-1 to TRBJ1-6, with TRBD1 matching 7 bases. Losses at the gene ends were 6 bases for V and 5 bases for J; bases not matched to a gene: 1. The CDR3 totals 13 residues. CDR1 is MNHNS and CDR2 is SASEGT in the germline V gene. The CDR3 is CASRDRNNSPLHF. The CDR3 DNA reads as TGTGCCAGCAGGGACAGGAATAATTCACCCCTCCACTTT.

This chain joins TRBV6-1 and TRBJ1-1; maybe TRBD1 (6 bases). The CDR3 is 14 residues long. V was pared by 7 bases and J by 0 bases, with 12 bases between. From germline, CDR1 is MNHNS and CDR2 SASEGT. The CDR3 loop reads CASIEGGLNTEAFF. The CDR3 DNA is TGTGCCAGCATCGAAGGGGGTTTGAACACTGAAGCTTTCTTT.

The chain has TRBV7-9 and TRBJ1-2, with D perhaps TRBD1 (6 bases). CDR1 is SEHNR and CDR2 is FQNEAQ in the germline V gene (reference sequence). The CDR3 covers 12 residues. V was trimmed by 5 bases and J by 5 bases, leaving 9 bases between them. The CDR3 is CASSLRGYGYTF. The CDR3 region has the DNA TGTGCCAGCAGCCTCAGGGGATATGGCTACACCTTC.

V usage is TRBV5-1 and J usage is TRBJ2-2; D is unresolved. The length of the CDR3 is 15 residues. CDR1 is SGHRS and CDR2 is YFSETQ in the germline V gene. Trimming removed 2 bases at V and 2 bases at J, with 10 bases between. The CDR3 DNA sequence: TGCGCCAGCAGCTTTGAAGAGGCAAACACCGGGGAGCTGTTTTTT. Translating gives CASSFEEANTGELFF.

V is TRBV6-5 and J is TRBJ2-7; D is undetermined. Deletions cut 10 bases from V and 2 bases from J, with 18 bases between. Germline V gene lookup returns CDR1 MNHEY and CDR2 SVGAGI. The CDR3 loop spans 14 amino acids. The CDR3 region is CATCEIDPTYEQYF. The CDR3 nucleotides are TGTGCCACCTGTGAGATCGATCCAACCTACGAGCAGTACTTC.

The chain employs TRBV6-4 and TRBJ1-1, with a tentative D call TRBD1 (6 bases). V was cut by 8 bases and J by 10 bases, with 17 bases left in between. Germline values: CDR1 MRHNA, CDR2 SNTAGT. The CDR3 is made up of 12 amino acids. The CDR3 nucleotides are TGTGCCAGCCGAGGGAATGGCAGGGGAGCTTTCTTT. Translated, it gives CASRGNGRGAFF.

The chain joins TRBV5-8 to TRBJ1-5, with 8 bases identical to TRBD1. Germline CDR1 SGHTS, CDR2 YDEGEE. The length of the CDR3 is 15 residues. J gave up 7 bases and V 0 bases, and 6 bases lay outside the gene matches. The CDR3 DNA is TGTGCCAGCAGCTTGGGGACAGGGACGGGGCAGCCCCAGCATTTT. Its translation: CASSLGTGTGQPQHF.

The genes are TRBV7-9 and TRBJ2-2; tentatively, D is TRBD2 (5 bases). CDR1 and CDR2 from the germline V gene are SEHNR and FQNEAQ (reference sequence). This CDR3 is 14 amino acids long. Trimming took off 10 bases at V and 4 bases at J, with 16 bases between the two ends. This CDR3 reads CAIRAGMTTGELFF. CDR3 bases: TGTGCCATCCGGGCCGGGATGACCACCGGGGAGCTGTTTTTT.

The CDR3 is CASRDGVGADTQYF. The CDR3 DNA reads TGTGCCAGCAGGGATGGGGTAGGGGCAGATACGCAGTATTTT. J is TRBJ2-3 and V is TRBV6-6, with D perhaps matching TRBD1 (5 bases). The CDR3 spans 14 residues. In germline, CDR1 is MNHNY, CDR2 SVGAGI (reference sequence). V was clipped by 6 bases and J by 4 bases, with 14 bases between them.

This clone was counted a few times. The V gene is TRBV30, the J gene TRBJ1-1; TRBD1 is a possible D gene (6 bases). V was clipped by 0 bases and J by 4 bases, with 12 bases between them. The CDR3 sequence is 14 residues long. Germline V lookup: CDR1 GTSNPN, CDR2 SVGIG (reference sequence). The CDR3 DNA follows: TGTGCCTGGAGTGTAACAGGGAGGGGCACTGAAGCTTTCTTT. It codes for CAWSVTGRGTEAFF.

Details on this clone: One junction end disagrees with the germline gene, perhaps due to a read error. The chain couples TRBV5-8 to TRBJ2-5, with D perhaps given as TRBD1 or TRBD2 (5 bases each). Looked up from germline, CDR1 is SGHTS and CDR2 is YDEGEE. CDR3 length: 11 residues. CDR3 in amino acids: CASSLAGTRYF. Written as DNA, the CDR3 is TGTGCCAGCAGCTTAGCTGGGACCCGGTACTTC.

The chain links TRBV29-1 to TRBJ2-3, with 9 bases aligning to TRBD2. The germline gives CDR1 SQVTM, CDR2 ANQGSEA. This CDR3 region has 13 residues. The V segment lost 7 bases and the J segment 8 bases; nucleotides outside the gene matches: 10. CDR3 residues: CSAGLAGTGTQYF. CDR3 DNA sequence: TGCAGCGCAGGCCTAGCGGGGACGGGTACGCAGTATTTT.

The genes are TRBV11-2 and TRBJ2-1; 12 bases fit TRBD2. Unmatched junction bases numbered 4, after V lost 1 base and J lost 3 bases. Germline-derived CDR1 and CDR2 are SGHAT and FQNNGV. The CDR3 is 17 amino acids. This chain's CDR3 is CASSLVRTSGIYNEQFF. The CDR3 DNA reads TGTGCCAGCAGCTTAGTCCGGACTAGCGGGATCTACAATGAGCAGTTCTTC. The whole variable domain, filled in from reference TRBV11-2 and TRBJ2-1, reads EAGVAQSPRYKIIEKRQSVAFWCNPISGHATLYWYQQILGQGPKLLIQFQNNGVVDDSQLPKDRFSAERLKGVDSTLKIQPAKLEDSAVYLCASSLVRTSGIYNEQFFGPGTRLTVL.

A single count supports this clone. V gene TRBV7-2 combines with J gene TRBJ1-6; the D gene is possibly TRBD1 (5 bases). The germline gives CDR1 SGHTA, CDR2 FQGNSA. The CDR3 loop spans 15 amino acids. The germline V and J ends were trimmed by 4 bases and 7 bases, with 14 bases remaining between them. CDR3 loop: CASSSPPGLNSPLHF. CDR3 sequence (DNA): TGTGCCAGCAGCTCGCCTCCGGGGCTAAATTCACCCCTCCACTTT.

The chain recombines TRBV19 with TRBJ1-2; 8 positions agree with TRBD1. Per germline, CDR1 LNHDA and CDR2 SQIVND (reference sequence). The CDR3 loop spans 14 amino acids. Unmatched junction bases numbered 6, after V lost 5 bases and J lost 4 bases. DNA for the CDR3: TGTGCCAGTAGTTCTGACAGGGGAGTCTATGGCTACACCTTC. Amino acid sequence: CASSSDRGVYGYTF. The complete variable domain, with remaining parts taken from reference TRBV19 and TRBJ1-2, reads DGGITQSPKYLFRKEGQNVTLSCEQNLNHDAMYWYRQDPGQGLRLIYYSQIVNDFQKGDIAEGYSVSREKKESFPLTVTSAQKNPTAFYLCASSSDRGVYGYTFGSGTRLTVV.